This TCR beta chain is drawn from a study of shared clonotypes between healthy human individuals. Study-level background: Each donor contributed plates that comprised three CD4 naive, three CD4 memory, two CD8 naive and one CD8 memory. Regarding the study as a whole: Clonotypes shared by all four donors outscored non-shared clonotypes in generation probability. Among a few donors, 4.5% to 5.5% of naive CD4 clonotypes were found in common. Limitation of the genetic and exposure-history diversity represented came from the few donors.

Clones were read by immunoSEQ multiplex PCR, and TCRdb kept only the in-frame ones, dropping some. The sample has about 1.4 million clones, roughly 96% seen once. A single count supports this clone. The antigen is not known. The CDR3 contains 15 residues. Germline V lookup: CDR1 LGHNA, CDR2 YNFKEQ. Trimming pared 4 bases from V and 4 bases from J, leaving 14 bases between. The sequence came from a man younger than 45 in good health. What was sequenced was naive CD4+ T cells sorted from blood. The sample's subset: CD45RA+ positively selected. The rearrangement links TRBV4-2 to TRBJ1-3; D is perhaps TRBD1 (6 bases). CDR3 DNA: TGTGCCAGCAGCCCGGGATCGGGGGCGGGAAACACCATATATTTT. Translated, it gives CASSPGSGAGNTIYF.